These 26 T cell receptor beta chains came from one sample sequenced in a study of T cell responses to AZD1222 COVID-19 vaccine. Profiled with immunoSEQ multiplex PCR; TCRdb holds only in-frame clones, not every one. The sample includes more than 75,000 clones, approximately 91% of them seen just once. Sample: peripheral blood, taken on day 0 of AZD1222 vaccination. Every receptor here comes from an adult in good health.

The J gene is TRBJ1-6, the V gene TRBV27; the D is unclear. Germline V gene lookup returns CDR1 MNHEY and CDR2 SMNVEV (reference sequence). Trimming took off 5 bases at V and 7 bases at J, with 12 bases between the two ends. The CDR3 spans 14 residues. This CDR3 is CASSPQWRNSPLHF. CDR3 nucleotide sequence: TGTGCCAGCAGTCCCCAGTGGCGGAATTCACCCCTCCACTTT.

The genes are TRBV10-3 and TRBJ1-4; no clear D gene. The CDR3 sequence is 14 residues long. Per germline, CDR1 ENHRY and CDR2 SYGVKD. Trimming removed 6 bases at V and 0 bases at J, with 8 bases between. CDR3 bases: TGTGCCATCAGATTAACAGCAACTAATGAAAAACTGTTTTTT. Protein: CAIRLTATNEKLFF.

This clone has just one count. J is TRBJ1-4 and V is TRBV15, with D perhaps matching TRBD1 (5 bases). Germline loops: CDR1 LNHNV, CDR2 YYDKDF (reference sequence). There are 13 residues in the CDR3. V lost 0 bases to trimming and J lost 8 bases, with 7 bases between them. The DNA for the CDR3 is TGTGCCACCAGCAGAGACAAGGGGGAAAAACTGTTTTTT. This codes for CATSRDKGEKLFF.

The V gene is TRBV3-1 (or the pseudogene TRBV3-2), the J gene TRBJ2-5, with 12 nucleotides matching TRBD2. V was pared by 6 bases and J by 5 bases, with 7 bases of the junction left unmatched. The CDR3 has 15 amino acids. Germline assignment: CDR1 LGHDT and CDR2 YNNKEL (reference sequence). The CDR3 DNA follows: TGTGCCAGCAGGTTGACTAGCGGGGGTTGGGAGACCCAGTACTTC. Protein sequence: CASRLTSGGWETQYF.

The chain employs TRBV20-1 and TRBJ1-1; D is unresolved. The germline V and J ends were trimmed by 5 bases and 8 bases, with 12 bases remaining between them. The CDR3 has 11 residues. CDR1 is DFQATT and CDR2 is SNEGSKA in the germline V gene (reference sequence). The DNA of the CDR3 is TGCAGTGCTCCCCGTGGCAGAGAAGCTTTCTTT. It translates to CSAPRGREAFF.

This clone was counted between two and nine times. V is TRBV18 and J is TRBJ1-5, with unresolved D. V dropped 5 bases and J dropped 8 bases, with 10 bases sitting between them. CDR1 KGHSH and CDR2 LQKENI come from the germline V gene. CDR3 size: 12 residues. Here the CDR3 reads CASSDSFEPQHF. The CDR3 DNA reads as TGTGCCAGCTCAGACTCCTTTGAGCCCCAGCATTTT.

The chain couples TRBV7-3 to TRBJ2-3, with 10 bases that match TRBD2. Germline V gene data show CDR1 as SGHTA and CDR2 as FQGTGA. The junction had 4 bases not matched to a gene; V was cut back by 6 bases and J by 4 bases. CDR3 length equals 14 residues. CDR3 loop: CASRSSGGPDTQYF. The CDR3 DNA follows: TGTGCCAGCAGGTCTAGCGGGGGCCCAGATACGCAGTATTTT.

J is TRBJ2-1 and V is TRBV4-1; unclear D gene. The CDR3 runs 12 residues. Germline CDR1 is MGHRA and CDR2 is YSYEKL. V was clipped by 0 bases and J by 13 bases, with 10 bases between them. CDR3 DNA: TGCGCCAGCAGCCAAGACCGTAATCTTCAGTTCTTC. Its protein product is CASSQDRNLQFF.

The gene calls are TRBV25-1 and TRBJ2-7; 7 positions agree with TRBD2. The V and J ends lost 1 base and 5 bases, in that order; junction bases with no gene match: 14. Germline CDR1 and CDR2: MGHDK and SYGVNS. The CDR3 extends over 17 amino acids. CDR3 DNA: TGTGCCAGCAGTGAATCCCTCGGGGTCGGGGGGAGCCACGAGCAGTACTTC. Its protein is CASSESLGVGGSHEQYF.

This chain's CDR3 is CTSSQIPGQDDSPLHF. The CDR3 DNA is TGCACCAGCAGCCAAATACCGGGACAGGACGATTCACCCCTCCACTTT. The chain couples TRBV1 to TRBJ1-6; TRBD1, the D gene given by the table, was not confirmed from the DNA. TRBV1 is described as a pseudogene. This CDR3 contains 16 residues.

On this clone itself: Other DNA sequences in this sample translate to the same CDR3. CDR3 residues: CASSQEGRTEAFF. The DNA for the CDR3 is TGTGCCAGCAGCCAAGAAGGGCGGACTGAAGCTTTCTTT. The chain recombines TRBV3-1 (or the pseudogene TRBV3-2) with TRBJ1-1; no clear D gene. CDR3 length: 13 amino acids. V was cut by 0 bases and J by 5 bases, with 7 bases left in between. Germline V gene sequence: CDR1 LGHDT, CDR2 YNNKEL (reference sequence).

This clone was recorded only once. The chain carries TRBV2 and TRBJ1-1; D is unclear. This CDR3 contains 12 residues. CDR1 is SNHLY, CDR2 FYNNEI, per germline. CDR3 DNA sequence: TGTACCACGACACGGATGAACACTGAAGCTTTCTTT. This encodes CTTTRMNTEAFF.

The DNA of the CDR3 is TGTGCCAGCAGCCATCCCGGGACAGGGGCCGGGGAGCTGTTTTTT. Protein product: CASSHPGTGAGELFF. J is TRBJ2-2 and V is TRBV3-1 (or the pseudogene TRBV3-2); 10 nucleotides agree with TRBD1. Germline lookup yields CDR1 LGHDT and CDR2 YNNKEL (reference sequence). The CDR3 has 15 amino acids. With V trimmed by 3 bases and J by 6 bases, 4 bases remained unmatched.

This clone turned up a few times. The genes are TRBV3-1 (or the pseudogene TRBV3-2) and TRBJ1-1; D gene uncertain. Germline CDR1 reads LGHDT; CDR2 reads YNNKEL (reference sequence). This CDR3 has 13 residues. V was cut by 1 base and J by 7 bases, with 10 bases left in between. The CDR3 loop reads CASSQVFNLEAFF. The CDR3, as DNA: TGTGCCAGCAGCCAAGTATTTAACCTTGAAGCTTTCTTT.

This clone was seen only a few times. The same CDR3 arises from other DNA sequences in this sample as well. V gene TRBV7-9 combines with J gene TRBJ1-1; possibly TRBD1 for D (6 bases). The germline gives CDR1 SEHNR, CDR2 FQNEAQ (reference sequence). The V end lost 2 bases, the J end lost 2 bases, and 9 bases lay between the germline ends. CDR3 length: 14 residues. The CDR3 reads CASSLQGPNTEAFF. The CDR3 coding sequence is TGTGCCAGCAGCTTACAGGGGCCAAACACTGAAGCTTTCTTT.

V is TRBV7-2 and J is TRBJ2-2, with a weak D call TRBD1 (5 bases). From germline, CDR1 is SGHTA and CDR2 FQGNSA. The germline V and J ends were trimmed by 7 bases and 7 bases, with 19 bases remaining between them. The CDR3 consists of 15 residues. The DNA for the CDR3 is TGTGCCAGCACCAGAGGTTGGGGCATGGACGGGGAGCTGTTTTTT. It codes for CASTRGWGMDGELFF.

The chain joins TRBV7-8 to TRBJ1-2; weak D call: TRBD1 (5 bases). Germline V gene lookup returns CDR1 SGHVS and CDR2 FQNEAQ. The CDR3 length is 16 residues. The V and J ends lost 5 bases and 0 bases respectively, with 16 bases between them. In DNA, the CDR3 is TGTGCCAGCAGCCTCGGGGCAGCCGTACCTAACTATGGCTACACCTTC. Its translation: CASSLGAAVPNYGYTF.

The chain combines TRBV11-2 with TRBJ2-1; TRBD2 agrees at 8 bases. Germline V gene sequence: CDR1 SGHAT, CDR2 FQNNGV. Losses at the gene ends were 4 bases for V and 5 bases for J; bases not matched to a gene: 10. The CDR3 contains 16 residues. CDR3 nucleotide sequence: TGTGCCAGCAGCTCCCTTTACGGGAGGGCTAACAATGAGCAGTTCTTC. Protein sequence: CASSSLYGRANNEQFF.

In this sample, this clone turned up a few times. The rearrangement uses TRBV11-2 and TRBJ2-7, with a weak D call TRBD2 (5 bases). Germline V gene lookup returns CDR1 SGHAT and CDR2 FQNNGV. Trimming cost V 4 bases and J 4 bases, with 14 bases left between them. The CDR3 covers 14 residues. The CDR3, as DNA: TGTGCCAGCAGCTCCTCTGCGGGCAGGTACGAGCAGTACTTC. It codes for CASSSSAGRYEQYF.

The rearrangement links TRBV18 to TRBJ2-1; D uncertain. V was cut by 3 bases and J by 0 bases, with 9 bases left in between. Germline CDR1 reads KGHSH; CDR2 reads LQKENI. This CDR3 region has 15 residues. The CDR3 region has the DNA TGTGCCAGCTCACCCGTTTCCAGCTCCTACAATGAGCAGTTCTTC. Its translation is CASSPVSSSYNEQFF.

Here the CDR3 reads CASSLEVALGEQYF. The DNA for the CDR3 is TGTGCCAGCAGCTTAGAGGTAGCCTTGGGGGAGCAGTACTTC. The chain links TRBV7-2 to TRBJ2-7; D is ambiguous. The germline V gene encodes CDR1 SGHTA and CDR2 FQGNSA. V shed 1 base and J shed 7 bases, with 14 bases lying between them. The CDR3 loop spans 14 amino acids.

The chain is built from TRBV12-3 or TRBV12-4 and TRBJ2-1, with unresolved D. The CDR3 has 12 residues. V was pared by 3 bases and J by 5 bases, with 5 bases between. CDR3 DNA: TGTGCCAGCAGTTTCAGCAACAATGAGCAGTTCTTC. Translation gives CASSFSNNEQFF.

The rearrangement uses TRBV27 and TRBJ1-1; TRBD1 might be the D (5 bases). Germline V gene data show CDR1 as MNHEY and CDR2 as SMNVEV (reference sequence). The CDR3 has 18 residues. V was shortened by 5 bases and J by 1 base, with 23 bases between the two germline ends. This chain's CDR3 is CASSNTRRGEVRNTEAFF. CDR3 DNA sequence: TGTGCCAGCAGTAATACCCGGAGAGGGGAGGTGAGGAACACTGAAGCTTTCTTT.

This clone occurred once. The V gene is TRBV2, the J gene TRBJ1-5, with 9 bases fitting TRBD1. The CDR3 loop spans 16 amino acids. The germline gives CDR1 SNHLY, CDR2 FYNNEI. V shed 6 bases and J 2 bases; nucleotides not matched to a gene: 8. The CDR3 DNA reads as TGTGCCAGCAGAGCGTACAGGGGGCCGGGCAATCAGCCCCAGCATTTT. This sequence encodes CASRAYRGPGNQPQHF. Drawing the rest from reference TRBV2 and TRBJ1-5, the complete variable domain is EPEVTQTPSHQVTQMGQEVILRCVPISNHLYFYWYRQILGQKVEFLVSFYNNEISEKSEIFDDQFSVERPDGSNFTLKIRSTKLEDSAMYFCASRAYRGPGNQPQHFGDGTRLSIL.

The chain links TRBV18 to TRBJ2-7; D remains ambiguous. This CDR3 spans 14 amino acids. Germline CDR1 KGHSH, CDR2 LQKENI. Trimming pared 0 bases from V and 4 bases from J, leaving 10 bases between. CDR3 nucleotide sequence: TGTGCCAGCTCACCACCATTAACCCCTTACGAGCAGTACTTC. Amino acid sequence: CASSPPLTPYEQYF.

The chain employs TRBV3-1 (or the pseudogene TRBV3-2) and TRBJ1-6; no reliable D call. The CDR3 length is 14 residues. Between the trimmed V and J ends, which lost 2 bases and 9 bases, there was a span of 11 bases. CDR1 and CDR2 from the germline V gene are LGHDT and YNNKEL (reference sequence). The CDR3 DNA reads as TGTGCCAGCAGCCAATCGGAAGGTGGTTCACCCCTCCACTTT. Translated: CASSQSEGGSPLHF.